The T cell receptor (beta chain) described here comes from a study of OX40 agonist ivuxolimab in advanced cancers. V was trimmed by 4 bases and J by 1 base, leaving 8 bases between them. Looked up from germline, CDR1 is SGHTA and CDR2 is FQGNSA. This CDR3 contains 14 residues. The protocol was immunoSEQ multiplex PCR, while the TCRdb copy is restricted to in-frame clones and leaves out a portion. Here the sample spans 50,000 to 65,000 clones, over 65% being singletons. The origin of this receptor is an adult with an advanced solid tumor such as melanoma, head and neck, liver or kidney cancer. Sequencing was performed on CD4+ or CD8+ T cells sorted from blood, taken in a trial of the OX40 agonist ivuxolimab. J is TRBJ1-3 and V is TRBV7-2; D is possibly TRBD1 (5 bases). The CDR3 here is CASSWGRSGNTIYF. CDR3 nucleotides: TGTGCCAGCAGCTGGGGCAGGTCTGGAAACACCATATATTTT.